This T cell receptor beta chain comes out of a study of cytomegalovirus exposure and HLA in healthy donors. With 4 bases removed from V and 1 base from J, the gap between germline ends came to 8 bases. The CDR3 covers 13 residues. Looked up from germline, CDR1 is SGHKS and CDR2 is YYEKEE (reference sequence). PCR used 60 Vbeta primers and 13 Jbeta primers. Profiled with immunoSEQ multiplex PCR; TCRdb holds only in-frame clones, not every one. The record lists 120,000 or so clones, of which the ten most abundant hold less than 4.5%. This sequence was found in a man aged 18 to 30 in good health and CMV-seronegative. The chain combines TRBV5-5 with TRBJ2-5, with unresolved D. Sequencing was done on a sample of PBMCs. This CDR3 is CASSLPPQETQYF. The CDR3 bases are TGTGCCAGCAGCCTCCCCCCCCAAGAGACCCAGTACTTC.